A single sample is the source of the 15 T cell receptor beta chains below, sequenced in a study of CXCR3-negative and CXCR3-positive naive CD8 T cells. The study, taken as a whole, reports: A higher hydrophobicity marked the TRB CDR3s of CXCR3-positive naive cells versus CXCR3-negative naive cells.

These receptors have no known antigen. The TRB libraries of cDNA were built by UMI-labeled 5' RACE. Following a re-call of the 5' RACE reads, TCRdb has one entry per CDR3 protein and lacks DNA. The sample has about 5,500 distinct CDR3 sequences; the top ten hold about 2%. Sequencing was carried out using naive CXCR3+ CD8+ T cells from blood. Subset specified: CD45RO-CCR7+CD27+CD95- naive CD8+ T cells expressing CXCR3 (TNR3+). Source of these receptors: a human donor in good health. Some clones in this sample may be carry-over from other donors' samples.

This clonotype is classed as medium-sized (0.01 to 0.1%) by frequency. The chain combines TRBV5-1 with TRBJ2-7; TCRdb returns TRBD1, unconfirmable since there is no DNA. The CDR3 is 14 residues long. The germline V gene has CDR1 SGHRS and CDR2 YFSETQ. CDR3 loop: CASSLGQGAYEQYF.

In terms of frequency, this clonotype is medium-sized. V is TRBV20-1 and J is TRBJ1-2. There are 14 residues in the CDR3. Germline assignment: CDR1 DFQATT and CDR2 SNEGSKA (reference sequence). The CDR3 protein is CSARREEGPYGYTF.

In terms of frequency, this clonotype is medium-sized. The V and J genes are TRBV3-1 and TRBJ2-4; as DNA is missing, the TRBD1 call by TCRdb cannot be tested. Germline CDR1 and CDR2: LGHDT and YNNKEL (reference sequence). This CDR3 region has 16 residues. CDR3 sequence reads: CASSQDLGLRGDIQYF.

By frequency, this clonotype is medium-sized. The V call is TRBV5-1, the J call TRBJ2-5. The CDR3 is 17 residues long. CDR1 and CDR2 from the germline V gene are SGHRS and YFSETQ. This CDR3 reads CASSLDGYQGYQETQYF.

The V gene is TRBV6-5, the J gene TRBJ2-5. From germline, CDR1 is MNHEY and CDR2 SVGAGI. The length of the CDR3 is 14 residues. The CDR3 loop is CASSYNDPQETQYF.

By frequency, this clonotype registers medium-sized. V usage is TRBV29-1 and J usage is TRBJ2-7. CDR3 length: 13 residues. Germline V lookup: CDR1 SQVTM, CDR2 ANQGSEA. The CDR3 spells CSVDWGSSYEQYF.

The V call is TRBV10-3, the J call TRBJ2-5; checking the TCRdb D call of TRBD2 is not possible without DNA. The CDR3 runs to 17 residues. The V gene's germline CDR1 is ENHRY and CDR2 SYGVKD. CDR3 amino acids: CAISERDGTRMQETQYF.

This chain connects TRBV29-1 to TRBJ2-3; as DNA is missing, the TRBD2 call by TCRdb cannot be tested. CDR1 and CDR2 from the germline V gene are SQVTM and ANQGSEA. CDR3 length equals 17 residues. This CDR3 is CSSGGASGKVSTDTQYF.

The chain has TRBV19 and TRBJ2-7. The CDR3 consists of 12 residues. Germline V gene lookup returns CDR1 LNHDA and CDR2 SQIVND (reference sequence). The CDR3 region is CASSHGSNEQYF.

The CDR3 protein is CASSPPGTNTEAFF. The J gene is TRBJ1-1, the V gene TRBV7-9; with no DNA, the TCRdb D assignment of TRBD1 cannot be verified. The germline V gene encodes CDR1 SEHNR and CDR2 FQNEAQ (reference sequence). The CDR3 covers 14 residues.

By frequency, this clonotype is medium-sized. CDR3 amino acids: CSVEIRGELNTGELFF. The chain has TRBV29-1 and TRBJ2-2; without DNA, the TCRdb call of TRBD2 cannot be checked. The germline V gene has CDR1 SQVTM and CDR2 ANQGSEA. The length of the CDR3 is 16 residues.

This clonotype is medium-sized by frequency. This sequence joins TRBV29-1 and TRBJ1-2; TCRdb proposes TRBD1, but this gene call is untestable without DNA. Germline lookup yields CDR1 SQVTM and CDR2 ANQGSEA. The CDR3 runs to 13 residues. The CDR3 reads CSVDRDTLYGYTF.

The chain links TRBV20-1 to TRBJ1-5; TCRdb selects TRBD1, and the lack of DNA leaves this call unchecked. CDR1 is DFQATT and CDR2 is SNEGSKA in the germline V gene (reference sequence). This CDR3 contains 16 residues. The CDR3 reads CSAPSPGQRGNQPQHF.

The CDR3 protein is CASSQDGSGKGIGSYNEQFF. This rearrangement joins TRBV14 to TRBJ2-1; the TCRdb D gene call, TRBD2, has no DNA to confirm it. The CDR3 is 20 residues long. The V gene's germline CDR1 is SGHDN and CDR2 FVKESK.

This chain uses TRBV11-2 with TRBJ2-1; lacking DNA, the TRBD2 call made by TCRdb goes unchecked. CDR1 is SGHAT and CDR2 is FQNNGV in the germline V gene. The length of the CDR3 is 15 residues. The CDR3 sequence: CASSQTSGAYNEQFF.